This entry describes one TCR beta chain. This sample is drawn from a study of blood T cell repertoires in COVID-19. Overall study: From the United States, Italy and Spain came samples of acute and convalescent COVID-19.

Per the authors' pipeline: Estimates of nucleated cell counts were drawn from the amplification of reference gene primers. TCRdb's table, derived via immunoSEQ multiplex PCR, lists solely in-frame clones and lacks some. The DNA gave D and trimming, while V, J and clone size come from that table. The sample holds fewer than 300,000 clones; 82% are singletons and the top ten take roughly 3.1%. The CDR3 has 15 amino acids. Looked up from germline, CDR1 is MNHEY and CDR2 is SMNVEV (reference sequence). V dropped 5 bases and J dropped 8; count of bases not matched to a gene: 7. Sequenced: peripheral blood. The gene calls are TRBV27 and TRBJ1-4, with 11 bases lining up with TRBD1. The sequence came from a woman younger than 30 with acute or convalescent COVID-19. CDR3 sequence: CASSTRTGGVEKLFF. DNA of the CDR3: TGTGCCAGCAGTACCCGGACAGGGGGCGTCGAAAAACTGTTTTTT.